Presented here are 12 T cell receptor beta chains from one specimen sequenced in a study of cytomegalovirus exposure and HLA in healthy donors. The PCR was carried out with 60 Vbeta primers and 13 Jbeta primers. Assay: immunoSEQ multiplex PCR; the TCRdb copy retains only in-frame clones and omits some. The sample lists 120,000 or so clones; roughly 80% were seen once. Sequencing used PBMCs. These receptors were taken from a male donor in good health and CMV-seronegative.

This chain joins TRBV6-1 and TRBJ1-1; 8 bases match TRBD1. Germline CDR1 and CDR2: MNHNS and SASEGT. The ends lost 4 bases at V and 3 bases at J; junction bases unmatched: 16. The CDR3 runs to 18 residues. In DNA form, the CDR3 reads TGTGCCAGCAGTGGACCCGACAGGGGAAGAGTGCGTGACACTGAAGCTTTCTTT. Protein: CASSGPDRGRVRDTEAFF.

This chain connects TRBV4-2 to TRBJ1-2; 7 bases align to TRBD1. Germline values: CDR1 LGHNA, CDR2 YNFKEQ. J lost 8 bases, V lost 3 bases, and 15 bases had no gene match. CDR3 length equals 16 residues. The CDR3 sequence is CASSQVSSGTAKGYTF. The DNA for the CDR3 is TGTGCCAGCAGCCAGGTTTCCTCCGGGACAGCGAAGGGCTACACCTTC.

The rearrangement uses TRBV2 and TRBJ1-2; the D gene is possibly TRBD1 (5 bases). CDR1 is SNHLY, CDR2 FYNNEI, per germline. The CDR3 has 14 residues. The germline V and J ends were trimmed by 7 bases and 2 bases, with 14 bases remaining between them. CDR3 sequence: CASKGGEVNYGYTF. Written as DNA, the CDR3 is TGTGCCAGCAAGGGAGGGGAGGTCAACTATGGCTACACCTTC.

The table lists this clone with a count of one. The chain carries TRBV10-3 and TRBJ2-7; perhaps TRBD2 as D (7 bases). V lost 8 bases, J lost 0 bases, and 20 bases lay in between. The germline gives CDR1 ENHRY, CDR2 SYGVKD. The CDR3 extends over 16 amino acids. DNA of the CDR3: TGTGCCATCGATACCTCGGGGGGCCGGGGCTCCTACGAGCAGTACTTC. Protein sequence: CAIDTSGGRGSYEQYF.

V is TRBV7-6 and J is TRBJ2-2, with D possibly matching TRBD2 (6 bases). This CDR3 comprises 15 residues. Trimming took off 5 bases at V and 4 bases at J, with 14 bases between the two ends. CDR1 is SGHVS and CDR2 is FNYEAQ in the germline V gene. CDR3 coding DNA: TGTGCCAGCAGCGGCCGACTAGAGAGCACCGGGGAGCTGTTTTTT. It specifies CASSGRLESTGELFF.

The chain combines TRBV5-4 with TRBJ2-6, with 9 nucleotides matching TRBD1. J gave up 0 bases and V 4 bases, and 8 bases lay outside the gene matches. The CDR3 length is 18 residues. CDR1 is SGHNT and CDR2 is YYREEE in the germline V gene (reference sequence). The CDR3 here is CASSPGQGLLSGANVLTF. CDR3 in DNA: TGTGCCAGCAGCCCAGGACAGGGGCTTCTCTCTGGGGCCAACGTCCTGACTTTC.

V and J are TRBV27 and TRBJ1-3; TRBD1 is a possible D gene (6 bases). The V gene lost 5 bases and the J gene lost 0 bases, with 20 bases spanning the gap. The CDR3 length is 18 residues. Germline lookup yields CDR1 MNHEY and CDR2 SMNVEV (reference sequence). CDR3 bases: TGTGCCAGCAGTCGATATACAAATTACAGGGTCTCTGGAAACACCATATATTTT. It translates to CASSRYTNYRVSGNTIYF.

The rearrangement links TRBV11-2 to TRBJ2-2; TRBD2 is a possible D gene (5 bases). The CDR3 spans 15 residues. V was cut by 5 bases and J by 1 base, with 11 bases left in between. The germline gives CDR1 SGHAT, CDR2 FQNNGV. The CDR3 DNA is TGTGCCAGCAGCGTGAGGGAATTGAACACCGGGGAGCTGTTTTTT. Encoded protein: CASSVRELNTGELFF.

The gene calls are TRBV5-3 and TRBJ2-7; 7 bases agree with TRBD1. TRBV5-3 has ORF status, its function being uncertain. Unmatched junction bases numbered 11, after V lost 9 bases and J lost 5 bases. This CDR3 has 13 amino acids. The DNA of the CDR3 is TGTGCCAACACAGGGGTAATTGGCCACGAGCAGTACTTC. Its protein product is CANTGVIGHEQYF.

J is TRBJ2-7 and V is TRBV7-2; the match to TRBD1 covers 7 bases. The V segment lost 1 base and the J segment 3 bases; nucleotides outside the gene matches: 6. This CDR3 has 15 amino acids. Germline V lookup: CDR1 SGHTA, CDR2 FQGNSA. The CDR3 DNA reads as TGTGCCAGCAGCTTAGTAGTCGACAGGGTCTACGAGCAGTACTTC. This codes for CASSLVVDRVYEQYF.

In this sample, this clone turned up once. V usage is TRBV4-2 and J usage is TRBJ1-2; a weak D match, TRBD1 (6 bases). The CDR3 totals 15 residues. Looked up from germline, CDR1 is LGHNA and CDR2 is YNFKEQ. Trimming stripped 4 bases from V and 2 bases from J, with 14 bases between. DNA of the CDR3: TGTGCCAGCAGCCGATTCCGGACAGCAAACTATGGCTACACCTTC. Translation gives CASSRFRTANYGYTF.

The rearrangement uses TRBV4-1 and TRBJ2-1; D ambiguous. The V and J ends lost 6 bases and 0 bases respectively, with 12 bases between them. This CDR3 comprises 15 residues. CDR1 is MGHRA, CDR2 YSYEKL, per germline. The CDR3 bases are TGCGCCAGCAGTCGACAACCAAACTCCTACAATGAGCAGTTCTTC. Translating gives CASSRQPNSYNEQFF.